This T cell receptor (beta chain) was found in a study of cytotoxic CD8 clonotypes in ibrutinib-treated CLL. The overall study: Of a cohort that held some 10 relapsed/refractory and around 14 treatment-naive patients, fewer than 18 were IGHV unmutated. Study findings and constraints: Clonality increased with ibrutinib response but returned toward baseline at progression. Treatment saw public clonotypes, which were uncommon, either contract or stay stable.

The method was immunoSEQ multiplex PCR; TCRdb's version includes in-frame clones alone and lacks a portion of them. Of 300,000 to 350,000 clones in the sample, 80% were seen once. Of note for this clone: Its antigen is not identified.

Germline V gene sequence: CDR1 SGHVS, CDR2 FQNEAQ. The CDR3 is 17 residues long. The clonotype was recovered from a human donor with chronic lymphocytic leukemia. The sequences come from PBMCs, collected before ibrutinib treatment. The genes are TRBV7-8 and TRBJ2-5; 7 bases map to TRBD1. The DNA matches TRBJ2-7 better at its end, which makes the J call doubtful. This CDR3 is CASSLVAGTAYNYEQYF. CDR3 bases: TGTGCCAGCAGCTTAGTTGCTGGGACAGCTTATAACTACGAGCAGTACTTC.